One sample yielded the 3 T cell receptor beta chains listed below, sequenced in a study of immune cell composition in non-small cell lung cancer. Assay used: immunoSEQ multiplex PCR; TCRdb lists only in-frame clones, some missing. The table records 7,500 to 9,000 clones, roughly 70% of them present only once. The material sequenced was lung tumor tissue. The source of these receptors is a human donor with non-small cell lung cancer.

There are a few counts of this clone. The chain is built from TRBV19 and TRBJ2-2; maybe TRBD2 (5 bases). The CDR3 sequence is 16 residues long. V shed 3 bases and J shed 0 bases, with 11 bases lying between them. Germline CDR1 reads LNHDA; CDR2 reads SQIVND (reference sequence). The CDR3 DNA reads TGTGCCAGTAGTATCTGGCGGGCCCCGAACACCGGGGAGCTGTTTTTT. Protein: CASSIWRAPNTGELFF.

The chain carries TRBV15 and TRBJ2-2, with 12 nucleotides matching TRBD2. The CDR3 totals 18 residues. V was clipped by 3 bases and J by 4 bases; unmatched bases: 9. CDR1 is LNHNV and CDR2 is YYDKDF in the germline V gene (reference sequence). The CDR3: CATSSTSGRPRGTGELFF. DNA for the CDR3: TGTGCCACCAGCAGTACTAGCGGGAGGCCCCGGGGCACCGGGGAGCTGTTTTTT.

This clone occurred a few times. The CDR3 loop is CASSVSLAGVPDTQYF. The CDR3 DNA reads as TGTGCCAGCAGCGTATCACTAGCGGGAGTTCCAGATACGCAGTATTTT. The V call is TRBV9, the J call TRBJ2-3, with 11 nucleotides matching TRBD2. Germline values: CDR1 SGDLS, CDR2 YYNGEE. V lost 1 base and J lost 4; bases outside the gene matches: 5. This CDR3 region has 16 residues.